This TCR beta chain was recorded in a study of shared clonotypes between healthy human individuals. The V end was cut by 2 bases, the J end by 6 bases, with 15 bases between. Germline V lookup: CDR1 SGHRS, CDR2 YFSETQ. CDR3 size: 15 residues. Regarding this clone: Antigen: not known.

Several immunoSEQ plates held equal portions of the genomic DNA taken from each subset. Assay: immunoSEQ multiplex PCR; the TCRdb copy retains only in-frame clones and omits some. The sample gives approximately 2.1 million clones, approximately 93% of which show up once; about 0.39% is in the top ten. Study-level results: The study sampled only blood, and tissue repertoires likely differ. The naive CD4 repertoires of several donors were compared, and around 5% of clonotypes were shared. Lower generation probabilities were found for non-shared clonotypes than for those shared by all four donors.

Input material: naive CD4+ T cells from PBMCs. Specified subset: CD45RA+ positively selected. The rearrangement uses TRBV5-1 and TRBJ2-1; D could derive from TRBD1 or TRBD2 (5 bases each). This sequence originates from a man between 18 and 29 years old in good health. Some clones in this sample may be carry-over from other donors' samples. The CDR3 DNA reads as TGCGCCAGCAGCTTAGGGACCACTACCGCCAATGAGCAGTTCTTC. Its translation is CASSLGTTTANEQFF.